Given below is one T cell receptor (beta chain) in context. Other DNA variants within this sample encode the same CDR3. CDR3 size: 13 residues. Trimming shortened V by 5 bases and J by 0 bases, and 7 bases separated the two germline ends. Germline values: CDR1 MNHEY, CDR2 SVGEGT. The data derive from a study of blood T cell repertoires in COVID-19. Only in-frame clones appear in the TCRdb table, and some are missing; sequencing was by immunoSEQ multiplex PCR. The table records about 200,000 clones, around nine tenths of them present only once. The sequencing input was peripheral blood. This clonotype was sampled from a man aged 45-65 years with acute or convalescent COVID-19. The chain is built from TRBV6-2 or TRBV6-3 and TRBJ1-1, with D unresolved. This CDR3 is CASSTTLNTEAFF. CDR3 coding DNA: TGTGCCAGCAGTACAACACTGAACACTGAAGCTTTCTTT.